The source of this T cell receptor beta chain is a study of T-cell reconstitution after alpha-beta-depleted transplantation in children. This CDR3 is 12 amino acids long. Germline V gives CDR1 MDHEN, CDR2 SYDVKM. J gave up 11 bases and V 5 bases, and 7 bases lay outside the gene matches. Preparation of the TCRbeta library was carried out with unique molecular identifiers. TCRdb called the PCR reads again in MiXCR, with one record for every CDR3 protein. The sample carries some 550,000 distinct CDR3 sequences, 15% to 20% recorded once. This clonotype appeared a few times. V is TRBV28 and J is TRBJ1-1, with 8 bases fitting TRBD1. The input for sequencing was PBMCs from the stem cell graft donor, taken from the stem cell graft. This clonotype was obtained from a human donor who donated a stem cell graft to a child with acute lymphoblastic leukemia. The CDR3 DNA is TGTGCCAGCAGTCCCTGGACAGGGAGGGCTTTCTTT. It codes for CASSPWTGRAFF.